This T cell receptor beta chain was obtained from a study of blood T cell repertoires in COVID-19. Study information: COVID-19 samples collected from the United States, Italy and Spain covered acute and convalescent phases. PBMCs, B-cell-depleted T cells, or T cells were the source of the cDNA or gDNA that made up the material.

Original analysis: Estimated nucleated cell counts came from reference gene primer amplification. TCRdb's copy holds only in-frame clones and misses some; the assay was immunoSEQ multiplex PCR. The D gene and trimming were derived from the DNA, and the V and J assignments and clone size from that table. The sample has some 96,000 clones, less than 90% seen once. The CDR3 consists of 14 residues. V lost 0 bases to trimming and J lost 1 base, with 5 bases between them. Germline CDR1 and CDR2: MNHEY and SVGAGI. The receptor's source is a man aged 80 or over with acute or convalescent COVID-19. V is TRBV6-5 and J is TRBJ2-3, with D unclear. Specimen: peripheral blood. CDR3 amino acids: CASSYSSGTDTQYF. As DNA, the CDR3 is TGTGCCAGCAGTTACTCCTCTGGCACAGATACGCAGTATTTT.